The rows below give T cell receptor beta chains drawn from one sample of a study of post-analysis software for immune sequencing data. TCRdb re-analysed the PCR reads in MiXCR, keeping a single row per CDR3 protein. The sample lists about 620,000 distinct CDR3 sequences; roughly 47% were seen once. Sequenced material: blood. Source of these receptors: a girl between 10 and 17 years old with multiple sclerosis. Each CDR3 is given with its conserved first and last residue. Fields, in order: V gene, J gene, clone size, D gene, CDR3 DNA, CDR3 protein. D genes are given only for firm matches. The size field is filled for only some rows; it gives once, few, many or a size class.

TRBV6-1,TRBJ2-5,NA,NA,TGTGCCAGCAGTGATGAAGGTTCGGGGCAAGAGACCCAGTACTTC,CASSDEGSGQETQYF
TRBV10-3,TRBJ2-3,few,NA,TGTGCCATCAGCAACACAGATACGCAGTATTTT,CAISNTDTQYF
TRBV7-3,TRBJ2-3,NA,NA,TGTGCCAGCAGCTTTCAACTAGCCGGGGGCAAAGATACACAGTATTTT,CASSFQLAGGKDTQYF
TRBV10-3,TRBJ2-7,NA,TRBD1,TGTGCCATCAGTGAAGACAGGGGGGGCGACGAGCAGTACTTC,CAISEDRGGDEQYF
TRBV5-1,TRBJ1-5,NA,TRBD1,TGCGCCAGCAGCTTGGGACAGGGGATTGGCAATCAGCCCCAGCATTTT,CASSLGQGIGNQPQHF
TRBV4-2,TRBJ2-3,few,NA,TGTGCCAGCAGCCAAGAGCTAGCTAGGGTCACAGATACGCAGTATTTT,CASSQELARVTDTQYF
TRBV27,TRBJ2-7,few,NA,TGTGCCAGCAGTCCGTTCTGGGGGGTAGGGGCCGAGCAGTACTTC,CASSPFWGVGAEQYF
TRBV5-6,TRBJ2-1,few,TRBD1,TGTGCCAGCAGCTTGGGGACAGGGTCTACTAATGAGCAGTTCTTC,CASSLGTGSTNEQFF
TRBV5-6,TRBJ2-5,once,NA,TGTGCCAGCAGCTTGCACCGGAAGGCCCAGCGGCGCCAAGAGACCCAGTACTTC,CASSLHRKAQRRQETQYF
TRBV5-1,TRBJ2-3,NA,TRBD1,TGCGCCAGCAGCTTGGTAGGACAGGGAGGATACACAGATACGCAGTATTTT,CASSLVGQGGYTDTQYF
TRBV12-3/TRBV12-4,TRBJ1-2,few,TRBD1,TGTGCCAGCAGAGCAGACAGGGGAGGAGATGGCTACACCTTC,CASRADRGGDGYTF
TRBV20-1,TRBJ2-5,few,TRBD2,TGCAGTGCTAGATATAGCGGGCACCAAGAGACCCAGTACTTC,CSARYSGHQETQYF
TRBV5-1,TRBJ2-5,NA,NA,TGCGCCAGCAGCTTGCTGGGGGTCCCACAAGAGACCCAGTACTTC,CASSLLGVPQETQYF
TRBV20-1,TRBJ2-7,few,NA,TGCAGTGCAGGCGGGCGGTGGAGCTCCTACGAGCAGTACTTC,CSAGGRWSSYEQYF
TRBV12-3/TRBV12-4,TRBJ2-7,NA,NA,TGTGCCAGCAGTTACCTGACAACGGTTTACGAGCAGTACTTC,CASSYLTTVYEQYF
TRBV7-9,TRBJ1-1,NA,NA,TGTGCCAGCAGAACCTCGAGCACTGAAGCTTTCTTT,CASRTSSTEAFF
TRBV5-6,TRBJ1-2,NA,NA,TGTGCCAGCAGCTTGGGACCCGAGGGCTATGGCTACACCTTC,CASSLGPEGYGYTF
TRBV5-1,TRBJ2-1,few,NA,TGCGCCAGCAGCTTAGGGGTCCATGAGCAGTTCTTC,CASSLGVHEQFF
TRBV9,TRBJ1-1,few,NA,TGTGCCAGCAGCGTGGCCCAAAACACTGAAGCTTTCTTT,CASSVAQNTEAFF
TRBV12-3/TRBV12-4,TRBJ2-7,few,TRBD2,TGTGCCAGCAGTCCCTCCGGGACTAGGACCTACGAGCAGTACTTC,CASSPSGTRTYEQYF
TRBV6-4,TRBJ2-1,many,TRBD2,TGTGCCAGCAGTGACTCGAGCGGGGGGTCCTACAATGAGCAGTTCTTC,CASSDSSGGSYNEQFF
TRBV10-3,TRBJ2-3,few,NA,TGTGCCACCGGGGAGACAGATACGCAGTATTTT,CATGETDTQYF
TRBV7-3,TRBJ2-1,few,TRBD2,TGTGCCAGCAGTCTTGGACTAGCGGGGGGGCCGAGGAATGAGCAGTTCTTC,CASSLGLAGGPRNEQFF
TRBV20-1,TRBJ2-7,NA,NA,TGCAGTGCTAGAGATAGCAGGGTTCGGTCCTACGAGCAGTACTTC,CSARDSRVRSYEQYF
TRBV20-1,TRBJ2-7,few,TRBD2,TGCAGTGCACCACGGGACTATACCGAGCAGTACTTC,CSAPRDYTEQYF
TRBV5-1,TRBJ1-5,NA,NA,TGCGCCAGCAGCTTGCCCGGAATCAATCAGCCCCAGCATTTT,CASSLPGINQPQHF
TRBV24-1,TRBJ1-5,NA,TRBD1,TGTGCCACCAGTTGGACAGGAGGTAGCAATCAGCCCCAGCATTTT,CATSWTGGSNQPQHF